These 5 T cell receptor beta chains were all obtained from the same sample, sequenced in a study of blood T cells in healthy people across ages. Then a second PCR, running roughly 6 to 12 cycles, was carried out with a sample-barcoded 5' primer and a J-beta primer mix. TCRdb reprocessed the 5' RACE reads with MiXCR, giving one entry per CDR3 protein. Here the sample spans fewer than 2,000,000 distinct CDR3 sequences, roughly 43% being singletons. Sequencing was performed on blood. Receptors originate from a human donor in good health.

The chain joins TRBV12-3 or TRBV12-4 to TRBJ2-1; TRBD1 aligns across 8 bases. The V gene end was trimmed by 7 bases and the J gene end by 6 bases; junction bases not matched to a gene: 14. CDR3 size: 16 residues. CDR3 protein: CASNDRGSYFSNEQFF. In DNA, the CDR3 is TGTGCCAGCAACGACAGGGGATCTTACTTTAGCAATGAGCAGTTCTTC.

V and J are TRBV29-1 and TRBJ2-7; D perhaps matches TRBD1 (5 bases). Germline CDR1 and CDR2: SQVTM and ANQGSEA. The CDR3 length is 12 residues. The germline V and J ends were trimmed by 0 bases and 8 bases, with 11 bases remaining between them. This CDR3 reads CSVEDRTFKQYF. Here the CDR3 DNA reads TGCAGCGTTGAAGATAGGACATTCAAGCAGTACTTC.

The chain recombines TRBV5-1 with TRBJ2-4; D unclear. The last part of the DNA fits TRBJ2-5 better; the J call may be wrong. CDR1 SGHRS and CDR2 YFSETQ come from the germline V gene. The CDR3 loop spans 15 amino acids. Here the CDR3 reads CASSLLSSTQETQYF. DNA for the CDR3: TGCGCCAGCAGCTTACTCAGTAGTACCCAAGAGACCCAGTACTTC.

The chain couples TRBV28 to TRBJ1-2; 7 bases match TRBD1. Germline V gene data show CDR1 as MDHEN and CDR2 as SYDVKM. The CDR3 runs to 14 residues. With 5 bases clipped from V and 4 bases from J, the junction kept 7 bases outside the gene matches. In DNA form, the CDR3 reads TGTGCCAGCAGTCGACAGGGATCCATCTATGGCTACACCTTC. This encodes CASSRQGSIYGYTF.

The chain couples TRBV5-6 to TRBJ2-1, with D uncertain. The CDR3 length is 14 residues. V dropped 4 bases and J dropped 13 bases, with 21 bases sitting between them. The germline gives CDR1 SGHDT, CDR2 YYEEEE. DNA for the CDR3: TGTGCCAGCAGCCCCCTCCATGTTCAAGAGACCCAGTTCTTC. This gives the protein CASSPLHVQETQFF.